This T cell receptor beta chain was obtained from a study of CD8+CD57+ T cells in acquired aplastic anemia. On the study more broadly: When averaged, DNA from sorted CD4+ and CD8+ cells came to approximately 3.2 ug.

About this clonotype: The antigen remains unidentified.

The TCR beta profiling, which covered VDJ combination and CDR3 sequence, was carried out using genomic DNA as the template. TCRdb re-analysed the reads in MiXCR, keeping a single row per CDR3 protein. The sample yields under 350,000 distinct CDR3 sequences, 45% to 65% seen once. By flow cytometry, patients selected for sequencing had shown an expansion of CD8+CD57+ cells. The patients all had a severe acquired aplastic anemia diagnosis. Patients had undergone no therapy by the time their blood was sampled. General observations from the study: Patients and controls turned out to have roughly 31 CD8+ CDR3 sequences in common.

The source of this sequence is a human donor with aplastic anemia. The sample was sorted CD4+, CD8+, or CD8+CD57+ T cells (not recorded which) from PBMCs.

This CDR3 is CATSRDLGTGGTDTQYF. The CDR3 DNA reads as TGTGCCACCAGCAGAGATCTTGGGACAGGGGGAACAGATACGCAGTATTTT. The chain recombines TRBV15 with TRBJ2-3, with 11 bases lining up with TRBD1. V was clipped by 0 bases and J by 3 bases; unmatched bases: 5. The germline V gene encodes CDR1 LNHNV and CDR2 YYDKDF (reference sequence). The CDR3 sequence is 17 residues long.